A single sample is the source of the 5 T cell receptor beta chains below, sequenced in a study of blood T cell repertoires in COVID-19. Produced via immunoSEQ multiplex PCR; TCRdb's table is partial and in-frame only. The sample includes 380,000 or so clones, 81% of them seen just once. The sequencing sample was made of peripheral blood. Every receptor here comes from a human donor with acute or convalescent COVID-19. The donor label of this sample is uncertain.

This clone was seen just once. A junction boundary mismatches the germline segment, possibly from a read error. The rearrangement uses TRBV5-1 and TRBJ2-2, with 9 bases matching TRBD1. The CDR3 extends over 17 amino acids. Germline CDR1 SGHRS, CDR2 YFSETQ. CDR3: CASSLGYRGRITGELLF. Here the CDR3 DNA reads TGCGCCAGCAGCTTGGGCTACAGGGGGCGTATTACCGGGGAGCTGCTTTTT. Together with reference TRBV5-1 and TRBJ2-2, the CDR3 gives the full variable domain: KAGVTQTPRYLIKTRGQQVTLSCSPISGHRSVSWYQQTPGQGLQFLFEYFSETQRNKGNFPGRFSGRQFSNSRSEMNVSTLELGDSALYLCASSLGYRGRITGELLFGEGSRLTVL.

In DNA form, the CDR3 reads TGTGCCAGCTCCAGCGGGACTAGCACCTACGAGCAGTACTTC. Translating gives CASSSGTSTYEQYF. The V and J genes are TRBV11-1 and TRBJ2-7; 9 bases align to TRBD2. CDR3 length: 14 residues. V gave up 8 bases and J gave up 2 bases; unmatched junction bases: 7. Germline loops: CDR1 SGHAT, CDR2 FQDESV (reference sequence).

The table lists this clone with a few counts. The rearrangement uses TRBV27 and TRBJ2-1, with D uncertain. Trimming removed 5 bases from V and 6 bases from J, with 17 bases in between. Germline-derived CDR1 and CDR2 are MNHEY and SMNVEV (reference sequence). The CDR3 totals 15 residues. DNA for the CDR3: TGTGCCAGCAGTCCAGCCCTTGGTGGGCGCAATGAGCAGTTCTTC. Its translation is CASSPALGGRNEQFF.

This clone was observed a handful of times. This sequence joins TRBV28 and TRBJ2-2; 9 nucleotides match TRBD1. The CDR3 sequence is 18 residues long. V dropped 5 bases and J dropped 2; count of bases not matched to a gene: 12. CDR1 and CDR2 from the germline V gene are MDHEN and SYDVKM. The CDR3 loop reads CASSPLILTGGNTGELFF. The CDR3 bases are TGTGCCAGCAGTCCCCTCATCTTGACAGGGGGTAACACCGGGGAGCTGTTTTTT. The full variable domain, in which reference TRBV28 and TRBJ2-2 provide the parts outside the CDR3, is DVKVTQSSRYLVKRTGEKVFLECVQDMDHENMFWYRQDPGLGLRLIYFSYDVKMKEKGDIPEGYSVSREKKERFSLILESASTNQTSMYLCASSPLILTGGNTGELFFGEGSRLTVL.

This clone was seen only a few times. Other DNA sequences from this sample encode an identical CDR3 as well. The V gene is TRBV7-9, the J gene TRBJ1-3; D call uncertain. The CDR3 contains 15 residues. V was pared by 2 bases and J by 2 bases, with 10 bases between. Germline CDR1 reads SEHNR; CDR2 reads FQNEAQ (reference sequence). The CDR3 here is CASSLIPHTGNTIYF. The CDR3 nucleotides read TGTGCCAGCAGCTTAATCCCACACACTGGAAACACCATATATTTT. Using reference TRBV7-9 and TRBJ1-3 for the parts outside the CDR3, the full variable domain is DTGVSQNPRHKITKRGQNVTFRCDPISEHNRLYWYRQTLGQGPEFLTYFQNEAQLEKSRLLSDRFSAERPKGSFSTLEIQRTEQGDSAMYLCASSLIPHTGNTIYFGEGSWLTVV.